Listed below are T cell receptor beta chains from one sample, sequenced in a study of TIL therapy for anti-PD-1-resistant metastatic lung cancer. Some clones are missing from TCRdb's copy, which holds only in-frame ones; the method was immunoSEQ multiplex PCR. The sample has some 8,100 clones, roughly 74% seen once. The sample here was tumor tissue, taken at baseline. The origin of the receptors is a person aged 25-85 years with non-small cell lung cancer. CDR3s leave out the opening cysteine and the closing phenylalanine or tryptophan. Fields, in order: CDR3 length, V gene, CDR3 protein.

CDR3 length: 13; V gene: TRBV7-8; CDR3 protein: ASSLLSGFNYGYT
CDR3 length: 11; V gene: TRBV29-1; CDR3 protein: SVEDTVLREQY
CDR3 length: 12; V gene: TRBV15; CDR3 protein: ATSRDSSGNTIY
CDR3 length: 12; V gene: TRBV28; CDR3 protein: ASSLGRADYGYT
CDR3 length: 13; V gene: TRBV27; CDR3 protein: ASSPLGGGSGEQY
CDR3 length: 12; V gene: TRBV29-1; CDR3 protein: SVEDLGGQETQY
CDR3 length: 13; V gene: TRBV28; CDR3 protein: ASSLLDDTYNEQF
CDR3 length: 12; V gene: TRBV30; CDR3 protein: AWSVVAGAGELF
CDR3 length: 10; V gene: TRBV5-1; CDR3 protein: ASSSHYNEQF
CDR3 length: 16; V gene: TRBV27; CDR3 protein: ASSSVAGTGGNNQPQH
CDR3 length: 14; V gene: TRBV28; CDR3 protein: ASSFQGANLLEPQH
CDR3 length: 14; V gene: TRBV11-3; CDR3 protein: ASSLRLAGNTGELF
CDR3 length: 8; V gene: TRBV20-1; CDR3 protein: SAWGDGYT
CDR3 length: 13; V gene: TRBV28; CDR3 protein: ASSTRQAGNSPLH
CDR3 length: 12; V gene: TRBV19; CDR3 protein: ASNPLSLSYEQY
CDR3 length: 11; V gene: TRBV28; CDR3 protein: ASSHAPLGEQY
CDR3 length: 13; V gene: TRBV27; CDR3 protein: ASSSVGVGSYEQY
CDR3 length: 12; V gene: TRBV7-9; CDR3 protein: ASSLTSVSGEQY
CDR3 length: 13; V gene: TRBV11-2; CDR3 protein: ASSSGLAGVDTQY
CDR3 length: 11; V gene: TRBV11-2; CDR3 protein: ASSLVSYNEQF
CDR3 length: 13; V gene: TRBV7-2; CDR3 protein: ASSLSGGHIYEQY
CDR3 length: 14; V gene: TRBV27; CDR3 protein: ASSLFGQSGKETQY
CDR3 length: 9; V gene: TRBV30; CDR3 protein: AWRYHDEAF